The rows below give T cell receptor beta chains drawn from one sample of a study of tissue T cells after allogeneic stem cell transplantation. Assay used: immunoSEQ multiplex PCR; TCRdb lists only in-frame clones, some missing. This table holds about 40,000 clones, roughly 90% found once. The sequencing used blood, collected before transplantation. Receptors were obtained from a woman between 35 and 75 years old who later had graft-versus-host disease after an allogeneic stem cell transplant. Both conserved end residues are part of each CDR3. The order of the fields is J gene, D gene, clone size, V gene, CDR3 DNA, CDR3 protein. D genes are given only for firm matches. Size values are once, few and many counts, or a class for expanded clones, and some rows have none.

>TRBJ1-2|NA|NA|TRBV28
TGTGCCAGCAGTTTGACCAAATATGGCTACACCTTC
CASSLTKYGYTF
>TRBJ2-7|TRBD1|NA|TRBV4-1
TGCGCCAGCAGCCAAGGACAGGGTCGGGGCCACGAGCAGTACTTC
CASSQGQGRGHEQYF
>TRBJ2-1|TRBD2|NA|TRBV4-3
TGCGCCAGCAGCCAAGATGCGCGGGAGGGGTACAATGAGCAGTTCTTC
CASSQDAREGYNEQFF
>TRBJ2-1|TRBD2|NA|TRBV6-1
TGTGCCAGCAGTGAAGTGGCGGGAGACTACAATGAGCAGTTCTTC
CASSEVAGDYNEQFF
>TRBJ2-3|TRBD2|NA|TRBV7-3
TGTGCCAGCAGCTTAGGTGTAGCGGGGGGCACAGATACGCAGTATTTT
CASSLGVAGGTDTQYF
>TRBJ1-2|NA|NA|TRBV2
TGTGCCAGCAGAACACCCAGGGAAAACTATGGCTACACCTTC
CASRTPRENYGYTF
>TRBJ2-1|NA|NA|TRBV5-4
TGTGCCAGCAGCCAATCCCTGGGAAGCAGAAATTACAATGAGCAGTTCTTC
CASSQSLGSRNYNEQFF
>TRBJ1-5|NA|NA|TRBV15
TGTGCCACCAGCAGAGACTGGGGGGGCAATCAGCCCCAGCATTTT
CATSRDWGGNQPQHF
>TRBJ1-2|NA|once|TRBV4-1
TGCGCCAGCAGCCAAGAAAATTCGTTGTCTGGCTACACCTTC
CASSQENSLSGYTF
>TRBJ2-7|TRBD1|NA|TRBV11-2
TGTGCCAGCAGCTTAGCCCCGGGACAGATCTACGAGCAGTACTTC
CASSLAPGQIYEQYF
>TRBJ1-3|NA|NA|TRBV7-2
TGTGCCAGCAGCTTTTCCCGGGATACCACCATATATTTT
CASSFSRDTTIYF